The source of this TCR beta chain is a study of T cell changes during pregnancy in multiple sclerosis. The repertoire was sequenced with immunoSEQ multiplex PCR; TCRdb's copy has only in-frame clones and lacks some. The sample shows 44,000 or so clones, more than 75% of them seen only once. The V end was cut by 3 bases, the J end by 2 bases, with 11 bases between. CDR3 length: 15 residues. Germline-derived CDR1 and CDR2 are MDHEN and SYDVKM. This specimen consisted of CD8+ T cells from peripheral blood mononuclear cells, obtained after pregnancy. The clonotype originates from a female donor in good health, enrolled as a control in a pregnancy study. The rearrangement links TRBV28 to TRBJ1-5, with D perhaps TRBD1 (6 bases). The CDR3 here is CASSLGRGGNQPQHF. The CDR3 DNA reads as TGTGCCAGCAGTTTGGGCAGGGGAGGCAATCAGCCCCAGCATTTT.